This TCR beta chain was identified in a study of blood T cell repertoires in COVID-19 (dated by TCRdb to 2020 to 2021). For context, the study as a whole: Samples covering the acute and convalescent phases of COVID-19 were provided by collaborators in the United States, Italy and Spain. The dataset comprised deeply sampled blood TCRbeta repertoires from subjects exposed to, actively infected with, or recovered from COVID-19. A freely available public database, intended as a resource for researchers studying the immune response to SARS-CoV-2, is where the repertoires were released. The prospective study material was composed of cDNA or gDNA derived from T cells, B-cell-depleted T cells, or PBMCs. Where HLA class I and class II types were available, the types were taken from metadata supplied by the sample provider, not from assay-based typing. The sample metadata nearly always contained a de-identified subject ID, COVID-19 status, age in years and sex. Samples were obtained from the ongoing ImmuneRACE study (first 160 participants) and from 1,200 or so subjects provided by 6 global collaborators. Study-wide findings and limitations: The quantity of clinical and demographic metadata differed by source and by participant and was supplied without curation.

Of note for this clone: What antigen it recognizes has not been identified. Per-base qualities were not stored, and no clone one base away is much larger.

The collaborating institutions used their own protocols to collect whole blood in K2EDTA tubes. Collaborator samples were shipped for TCRbeta analysis as frozen whole blood, isolated PBMCs, or DNA extracted from either sample type. TCRbeta CDR3 regions were amplified from genomic DNA by means of the immunoSEQ Assay, a bias-controlled multiplex PCR. The original methods were these. The number of nucleated cells in each sample was estimated by amplification of reference gene primers within the assay. Sequence reads were collapsed and filtered to measure the absolute abundance of every unique TCRbeta CDR3 rearrangement. For each sample, productive Simpson clonality was calculated by taking the square root of Simpson's diversity index across productive rearrangements. The clones in this table, taken by TCRdb from immuneACCESS, are in-frame only. Not every clone is retained; where verified, under half of the shortfall comes from an unresolved V gene, and the cause of the rest is unknown. D and trimming come from the DNA, and the V and J calls and clone size come from that table. The sample table lists roughly 67,000 clones, about 74% of them with a count of one. Clones ranked in the top ten supply approximately 23% of the sample.

The receptor was derived from a human donor in a cohort sampled during active COVID-19. Sequenced material: peripheral blood.

The nucleotides are TGTGCCAGTTCCGGGACAGGTCGCTCTGGGGCCAACGTCCTGACTTTC. This codes for CASSGTGRSGANVLTF. The chain is made from TRBV19 and TRBJ2-6; 8 nucleotides in the junction match TRBD1. The CDR3 numbers 16 residues from cysteine through phenylalanine. Just CDR3 DNA is preserved here, 48 bases in frame from base 1. Germline trimming amounts to 8 bases on V and 0 bases on J, with 6 as the count of junction bases outside the gene matches. CDR1 and CDR2 (LNHDA, SQIVND) derive from the germline V gene (reference sequence).